These T cell receptor beta chains were read from a single sample in a study of cytomegalovirus exposure and HLA in healthy donors. Measured with immunoSEQ multiplex PCR; TCRdb has only the in-frame clones, and not every one. Of about 180,000 clones listed, roughly 76% were seen once; the top ten hold approximately 4.4%. The specimen was PBMCs. These receptors were taken from a woman younger than 30 in good health and CMV-seropositive. Both conserved end residues are part of each CDR3. A D gene is named only where the DNA matches it firmly. Not all rows give a size; the values are once, few, many and, for expanded clones, a class.

cdr3_nt cdr3_aa v_call d_call clone_size j_call
TGTGCCAGCAGGCGACAGGGGGTGGGGGAGACTGAAGCTTTCTTT CASRRQGVGETEAFF TRBV6-1 TRBD1 NA TRBJ1-1
TGTGCCAGCAGCTTCGCGGGACAGGGAACGAAGTACTTC CASSFAGQGTKYF TRBV5-6 TRBD1 NA TRBJ2-7
TGCATTATCGCCCGGGGGGCGACCAATGAGCAGTTCTTC CIIARGATNEQFF TRBV29-1 NA NA TRBJ2-1
TGCAGTGCCCACAGGACGGATACGCAGTATTTT CSAHRTDTQYF TRBV20-1 NA NA TRBJ2-3
TGTGCCAGTAGTTTCCAGGGGGGCGGTCAGCCCCAGCATTTT CASSFQGGGQPQHF TRBV19 TRBD1 NA TRBJ1-5
TGTGCCAGCAGCTATCTAGCGGGGCTAGAGCAGTACTTC CASSYLAGLEQYF TRBV5-8 TRBD2 NA TRBJ2-7
TGTGCCAGTAGTATCCCAGGGCGGCTTTTCTCTGGGGCCAACGTCCTGACTTTC CASSIPGRLFSGANVLTF TRBV19 NA NA TRBJ2-6
TGTGCCAGCAGCAAAATTATCATCGGGAACCCTCAAGGGAGCTCACCCCTCCACTTT CASSKIIIGNPQGSSPLHF TRBV21-1 NA NA TRBJ1-6
TGTGCCAGCAGCTTGGGAGGTAACACTGAAGCTTTCTTT CASSLGGNTEAFF TRBV5-5 NA NA TRBJ1-1
TGTGCCAGTAGTATAGATATCGAGGTGTTGGAGACCCAGTACTTC CASSIDIEVLETQYF TRBV19 NA NA TRBJ2-5
TGCGCCAGCAGTCTTGGCCCGAACACCGGGGAGCTGTTTTTT CASSLGPNTGELFF TRBV5-1 NA NA TRBJ2-2
TGTGCCAGCAGCCCCGGGACAGGGTATGGCTACACCTTC CASSPGTGYGYTF TRBV5-6 TRBD1 NA TRBJ1-2
TGTGCCAGCAGCTTCCCCGGGAAGCTGCCTTTGGAGACCCAGTACTTC CASSFPGKLPLETQYF TRBV11-2 NA NA TRBJ2-5
TGTGCCAGCAGGACAGCGAGGATCAATAATTCACCCCTCCACTTT CASRTARINNSPLHF TRBV6-5 NA NA TRBJ1-6
TGTGCCAGCAGCTTACAGGGGGGCGCAAAGACCCAGTACTTC CASSLQGGAKTQYF TRBV13 NA NA TRBJ2-5
TGTGCCTGGAGTATAGGGGGCGCGGTCGATGAGCAGTTCTTC CAWSIGGAVDEQFF TRBV30 TRBD1 NA TRBJ2-1
TGTGCCAGCAGCGCCTCATTTGGACACCTCACAGATACGCAGTATTTT CASSASFGHLTDTQYF TRBV9 NA NA TRBJ2-3
TGTGCCAGCAGCTTAGTGAGGGGGGGTAATGAGCAGTTCTTC CASSLVRGGNEQFF TRBV11-2 NA NA TRBJ2-1
TGCGCCAGCAGCCTGAGCGCAGCGAACACCGGGGAGCTGTTTTTT CASSLSAANTGELFF TRBV5-1 NA NA TRBJ2-2
TGCGCCAGCAGCTTGGAGGTAGGGCGGGGTGAAAAACTGTTTTTT CASSLEVGRGEKLFF TRBV5-1 NA NA TRBJ1-4
TGTGCCAGCAGCCTAGGACTGGCGATTGAAAAACTGTTTTTT CASSLGLAIEKLFF TRBV7-8 NA NA TRBJ1-4
TGTGCCAGCAAGGGACAGGGGGTATGGGAGACCCAGTACTTC CASKGQGVWETQYF TRBV19 TRBD1 NA TRBJ2-5
TGCGCCAGCAGCCTCTTATCTCTCCGGGACAGGGGAGATACGCAGTATTTT CASSLLSLRDRGDTQYF TRBV7-2 TRBD1 NA TRBJ2-3
TGTGCCAGCAGACCTGGACAGGTTAACACTGAAGCTTTCTTT CASRPGQVNTEAFF TRBV7-6 TRBD1 NA TRBJ1-1
TGTGCCAGCAGTTTAGGGCGGGGGGCCGGGAGACAAGAGACCCAGTACTTC CASSLGRGAGRQETQYF TRBV28 TRBD2 NA TRBJ2-5
TGTGCCAGCAGCCAAACCCCGGGCGGGACGGAATACTACGAGCAGTACTTC CASSQTPGGTEYYEQYF TRBV4-2 NA few TRBJ2-7
TGTGCCAGCAGTGTCGACACCGGGGAGCTGTTTTTT CASSVDTGELFF TRBV2 NA NA TRBJ2-2
TGTGCCATCAGTGACCCAAGCGGGGTCGGTACGCAGTATTTT CAISDPSGVGTQYF TRBV10-3 TRBD2 once TRBJ2-3
TGTGCCAGCAGTTACTCGCAGGGTGTAGGGGAGCCCCAGCATTTT CASSYSQGVGEPQHF TRBV6-6 NA NA TRBJ1-5
TGTGCCAGCAGCTTACCGAGCTCCTACGAGCAGTACTTC CASSLPSSYEQYF TRBV13 NA NA TRBJ2-7
TGTGCCAGCAGCTTAAACCCACGGACTTCCGATACGCAGTATTTT CASSLNPRTSDTQYF TRBV7-6 NA NA TRBJ2-3
TGTGCCAGCAGTTACTTTGCTCAGGGGGAGAACTATGGCTACACCTTC CASSYFAQGENYGYTF TRBV6-5 TRBD1 NA TRBJ1-2